The 8 T cell receptor beta chains below all came from one sample that was sequenced in a study of blood T cell repertoires in COVID-19. Assay: immunoSEQ multiplex PCR; the TCRdb copy retains only in-frame clones and omits some. This sample has approximately 68,000 clones, with about 81% found just once. Sample: peripheral blood. These receptors were obtained from a human donor in a cohort sampled during active COVID-19.

This clone has only a few counts. This rearrangement joins TRBV27 to TRBJ1-5; D not resolved. V dropped 2 bases and J dropped 11 bases, with 16 bases sitting between them. Germline V lookup: CDR1 MNHEY, CDR2 SMNVEV (reference sequence). The CDR3 is made up of 14 amino acids. Here the CDR3 reads CASSLEGNLMTQHF. The CDR3 DNA sequence: TGTGCCAGCAGTTTAGAGGGCAACCTAATGACCCAGCATTTT.

CDR3 in amino acids: CASSLVVGQGQETQYF. For the CDR3, the DNA is TGTGCCAGCAGCTTAGTAGTGGGACAGGGACAAGAGACCCAGTACTTC. The rearrangement joins TRBV7-2 to TRBJ2-5, with TRBD1 identical over 9 bases. The CDR3 extends over 16 amino acids. CDR1 and CDR2 (germline): SGHTA, FQGNSA. V lost 1 base to trimming and J lost 2 bases; unmatched junction nucleotides: 5.

This rearrangement joins TRBV2 to TRBJ1-1, with D maybe TRBD1 (6 bases). Germline V gene lookup returns CDR1 SNHLY and CDR2 FYNNEI. The CDR3 is 12 residues long. Trimming shortened V by 11 bases and J by 4 bases, and 14 bases separated the two germline ends. The CDR3: CAGSKGGTEAFF. DNA for the CDR3: TGTGCCGGCTCCAAAGGGGGCACTGAAGCTTTCTTT.

The V gene is TRBV7-6, the J gene TRBJ2-3; weak D call: TRBD2 (5 bases). Trimming removed 8 bases at V and 3 bases at J, with 6 bases between. In germline, CDR1 is SGHVS, CDR2 FNYEAQ. The CDR3 extends over 11 amino acids. As DNA, the CDR3 is TGTGCCAGCGCGGGTACAGATACGCAGTATTTT. Its protein is CASAGTDTQYF. Using reference TRBV7-6 and TRBJ2-3 for the parts outside the CDR3, the full variable domain is GAGVSQSPRYKVTKRGQDVALRCDPISGHVSLYWYRQALGQGPEFLTYFNYEAQQDKSGLPNDRFSAERPEGSISTLTIQRTEQRDSAMYRCASAGTDTQYFGPGTRLTVL.

The count of this clone is one. CDR3 residues: CASSAIGVLSNSPLHF. The CDR3 nucleotides are TGTGCCAGCAGTGCGATCGGAGTACTCTCCAATTCACCCCTCCACTTT. The gene calls are TRBV6-1 and TRBJ1-6; D ambiguous. The V and J ends lost 4 bases and 7 bases respectively, with 17 bases between them. Germline V lookup: CDR1 MNHNS, CDR2 SASEGT. The CDR3 has 16 amino acids.

This clone was seen a few times. DNA of the CDR3: TGTGCCAGCAGCCCCAGGGGACCGTCGAACACCGGGGAGCTGTTTTTT. Protein sequence: CASSPRGPSNTGELFF. The rearrangement links TRBV7-8 to TRBJ2-2; D perhaps matches TRBD1 (6 bases). This CDR3 spans 16 amino acids. V lost 5 bases and J lost 0, with 13 bases in between. Germline-derived CDR1 and CDR2 are SGHVS and FQNEAQ.

The V and J genes are TRBV18 and TRBJ1-5; TRBD1 matches at 11 bases. With V trimmed by 2 bases and J by 11 bases, 8 bases remained unmatched. The CDR3 contains 15 residues. CDR1 and CDR2 (germline): KGHSH, LQKENI. This chain's CDR3 is CASSPGTGGEWSQHF. CDR3 DNA: TGTGCCAGCTCACCAGGGACAGGGGGTGAATGGTCCCAGCATTTT.

This chain links TRBV6-5 with TRBJ1-2, with D hard to call. Between the trimmed V and J ends, which lost 7 bases and 1 base, there was a span of 7 bases. CDR3 size: 12 residues. CDR1 and CDR2 (germline): MNHEY, SVGAGI. Here the CDR3 reads CASTRLNYGYTF. CDR3 bases: TGTGCCAGCACGAGGCTTAACTATGGCTACACCTTC.